The 19 T cell receptor beta chains given below trace back to one sample, sequenced in a study of blood T cell repertoires in COVID-19. TCRdb keeps only in-frame clones here, not all; method: immunoSEQ multiplex PCR. In the table there are about 230,000 clones, about 84% of which are singletons. Material: peripheral blood. All receptors come from a woman older than 75 with acute or convalescent COVID-19.

This clone was seen a few times. The V call is TRBV5-6, the J call TRBJ1-1; TRBD1 agrees at 8 bases. Germline V gene data show CDR1 as SGHDT and CDR2 as YYEEEE. The CDR3 is 19 amino acids. V shed 0 bases and J 4 bases; nucleotides not matched to a gene: 17. This CDR3 reads CASSLAWQGARIIGTEAFF. The CDR3 DNA reads TGTGCCAGCAGCTTGGCCTGGCAGGGGGCGCGAATTATCGGCACTGAAGCTTTCTTT.

This chain links TRBV19 with TRBJ1-2, with no clear D. The germline CDR1 and CDR2 sequences are LNHDA and SQIVND (reference sequence). The CDR3 consists of 15 residues. V lost 2 bases and J 8 bases, leaving 18 bases between the germline ends. The CDR3 spells CASSILSGEKIGYTF. DNA for the CDR3: TGTGCCAGTAGTATACTTTCCGGGGAGAAGATCGGCTACACCTTC.

The chain employs TRBV15 and TRBJ1-6; TRBD1 might be the D (5 bases). V was cut by 0 bases and J by 9 bases, with 9 bases left in between. CDR3 length: 14 residues. CDR1 and CDR2 (germline): LNHNV, YYDKDF (reference sequence). CDR3 region: CATSRDRDSSPLHF. In nucleotides, the CDR3 is TGTGCCACCAGCAGAGACAGGGATAGTTCACCCCTCCACTTT.

This clone was observed at least ten times. This chain uses TRBV6-2 or TRBV6-3 with TRBJ2-7; 8 bases line up with TRBD1. In germline, CDR1 is MNHEY, CDR2 SVGEGT. The CDR3 sequence is 18 residues long. V lost 5 bases, J lost 5 bases, and 20 bases stayed unmatched. This CDR3 is CASSNPRSRQGMSNEQYF. CDR3 coding DNA: TGTGCCAGCAGTAACCCCAGATCCCGACAGGGGATGTCGAACGAGCAGTACTTC.

This clone showed up just a few times. The chain uses TRBV27 and TRBJ2-3, with D maybe TRBD2 (6 bases). Germline assignment: CDR1 MNHEY and CDR2 SMNVEV (reference sequence). The CDR3 consists of 16 residues. Trimming took off 4 bases at V and 0 bases at J, with 14 bases between the two ends. CDR3 region: CASSSRPGLSTDTQYF. CDR3 DNA sequence: TGTGCCAGCAGTTCTAGACCGGGACTCAGCACAGATACGCAGTATTTT.

This clone was recorded many times. This chain joins TRBV2 and TRBJ2-3; the match to TRBD2 covers 7 bases. CDR3 length: 13 amino acids. Trimming removed 8 bases from V and 1 base from J; junction bases left unmatched: 3. The germline V gene has CDR1 SNHLY and CDR2 FYNNEI. The CDR3 DNA reads TGTGCCAGCGGGGGGGTGGGCACAGATACGCAGTATTTT. It encodes CASGGVGTDTQYF.

The chain employs TRBV6-5 and TRBJ1-1; D unclear. This CDR3 region has 15 residues. Germline CDR1 is MNHEY and CDR2 is SVGAGI. V was cut by 6 bases and J by 5 bases, with 19 bases left in between. The CDR3 is CASRKDRIGGTEAFF. The CDR3 coding sequence is TGTGCCAGCAGAAAGGACCGCATTGGAGGGACTGAAGCTTTCTTT.

This chain connects TRBV2 to TRBJ2-3; the match to TRBD2 covers 7 bases. From germline, CDR1 is SNHLY and CDR2 FYNNEI. The CDR3 contains 15 residues. After removal of 2 bases from V and 3 bases from J, the junction contained 5 bases not matched to a gene. CDR3 in amino acids: CASSERLAQTDTQYF. CDR3 DNA: TGTGCCAGCAGTGAAAGACTAGCTCAAACAGATACGCAGTATTTT.

This clone was counted a few times. The CDR3 nucleotides are TGTGCCAGCAGTTTAGCGCTTGGGAGCGCTTTCTTT. Protein product: CASSLALGSAFF. The V call is TRBV12-3 or TRBV12-4, the J call TRBJ1-1; D unclear. Trimming removed 0 bases from V and 11 bases from J, with 10 bases in between. The CDR3 length is 12 residues.

The chain combines TRBV7-3 with TRBJ2-2; tentative D call: TRBD1 (5 bases). CDR1 and CDR2 (germline): SGHTA, FQGTGA. Trimming shortened V by 1 base and J by 1 base, and 10 bases separated the two germline ends. CDR3 length: 16 amino acids. The CDR3 DNA is TGTGCCAGCAGCTTAAAGGGGCAGGGGAACACCGGGGAGCTGTTTTTT. Amino acids: CASSLKGQGNTGELFF.

V gene TRBV5-1 combines with J gene TRBJ1-1, with TRBD1 matching 7 bases. This CDR3 region has 18 residues. CDR1 is SGHRS, CDR2 YFSETQ, per germline. Unmatched junction bases numbered 18, after V lost 4 bases and J lost 3 bases. CDR3 sequence (DNA): TGCGCCAGCAGCCTAGATCCGGGACAGCTCCTCGGGGACACTGAAGCTTTCTTT. This sequence encodes CASSLDPGQLLGDTEAFF. Full variable domain (outside the CDR3, taken from reference TRBV5-1 and TRBJ1-1): KAGVTQTPRYLIKTRGQQVTLSCSPISGHRSVSWYQQTPGQGLQFLFEYFSETQRNKGNFPGRFSGRQFSNSRSEMNVSTLELGDSALYLCASSLDPGQLLGDTEAFFGQGTRLTVV.

This clone came up a few times. The J gene is TRBJ2-1, the V gene TRBV6-6; D perhaps matches TRBD2 (5 bases). The V gene lost 10 bases and the J gene lost 6 bases, with 13 bases spanning the gap. This CDR3 is built from 12 residues. Germline V gene sequence: CDR1 MNHNY, CDR2 SVGAGI (reference sequence). The DNA for the CDR3 is TGTGCCACCGCGGAGGTGGTCAATGAGCAGTTCTTC. Protein product: CATAEVVNEQFF.

V usage is TRBV5-6 and J usage is TRBJ2-1, with D possibly being TRBD2 (6 bases). CDR3 length equals 16 residues. Per germline, CDR1 SGHDT and CDR2 YYEEEE. Trimming removed 4 bases at V and 8 bases at J, with 22 bases between. For the CDR3, the DNA is TGTGCCAGCAGCACTACTAGCTACTTTTCATTCGATGAGCAGTTCTTC. As protein: CASSTTSYFSFDEQFF.

A few counts support this clone. The rearrangement uses TRBV6-1 and TRBJ2-3, with 8 bases fitting TRBD1. This CDR3 comprises 16 residues. Germline assignment: CDR1 MNHNS and CDR2 SASEGT. Trimming at V came to 1 base and at J to 2 bases, leaving 5 bases not matched to a gene. The CDR3 nucleotides are TGTGCCAGCAGTGAAGACAGGGGGGATCTCACAGATACGCAGTATTTT. Translated, it gives CASSEDRGDLTDTQYF.

The chain uses TRBV19 and TRBJ2-7, with TRBD1 matching over 8 bases. The CDR3 is made up of 15 amino acids. Trimming cost V 2 bases and J 5 bases; bases outside gene matches: 8. The germline V gene encodes CDR1 LNHDA and CDR2 SQIVND (reference sequence). This CDR3 is CASSISGDRGHEQYF. The CDR3 bases are TGTGCCAGTAGTATAAGCGGCGACAGGGGCCACGAGCAGTACTTC.

The chain is built from TRBV9 and TRBJ1-2, with 9 positions matching TRBD1. The V and J ends lost 0 bases and 4 bases, in that order; junction bases with no gene match: 10. This CDR3 comprises 17 residues. Germline CDR1 reads SGDLS; CDR2 reads YYNGEE. CDR3 sequence (DNA): TGTGCCAGCAGCGTAGGGCTGGGCGACAGGGGGAGCTATGGCTACACCTTC. Translating gives CASSVGLGDRGSYGYTF.

The chain employs TRBV7-8 and TRBJ1-1, with D tentatively TRBD1 (5 bases). This CDR3 contains 13 residues. With 1 base removed from V and 4 bases from J, the gap between germline ends came to 7 bases. Germline loops: CDR1 SGHVS, CDR2 FQNEAQ. In DNA, the CDR3 is TGTGCCAGCAGCTTAGGACAGACCACTGAAGCTTTCTTT. Translation gives CASSLGQTTEAFF.

This clone was seen a handful of times. The V call is TRBV6-5, the J call TRBJ2-2, with D maybe TRBD2 (6 bases). CDR1 and CDR2 from the germline V gene are MNHEY and SVGAGI. The CDR3 is made up of 15 amino acids. The V end lost 0 bases, the J end lost 6 bases, and 11 bases lay between the germline ends. DNA of the CDR3: TGTGCCAGCAGTTACTCAAGCGGGTGGGCCGGGGAGCTGTTTTTT. Protein product: CASSYSSGWAGELFF.

This rearrangement joins TRBV28 to TRBJ1-5; TRBD1 agrees at 7 bases. CDR3 size: 12 residues. Germline lookup yields CDR1 MDHEN and CDR2 SYDVKM. The trim removed 8 bases at V and 7 bases at J, leaving 5 bases unmatched. CDR3 nucleotides: TGTGCCAGCGAGACAGGGTCCCAGCCCCAGCATTTT. Residues: CASETGSQPQHF.